This T cell receptor (beta chain) was identified in a study of cytomegalovirus exposure and HLA in healthy donors. Study-wide results and caveats: Other equally common chains were less clonally expanded than HLA-associated TCR beta chains, a later analysis showed.

Germline V gives CDR1 LNHDA, CDR2 SQIVND (reference sequence). V lost 5 bases to trimming and J lost 8 bases; unmatched junction nucleotides: 9. The CDR3 totals 16 residues. The PCR contained 60 Vbeta and 13 Jbeta primers. Measured with immunoSEQ multiplex PCR; TCRdb has only the in-frame clones, and not every one. The sample table includes about 52,000 clones. Of note for this clone: What it binds is not known.

The sequenced sample consisted of PBMCs. The chain is built from TRBV19 and TRBJ1-6; 10 positions match TRBD1. The receptor was derived from an older woman in good health and CMV-seropositive. The CDR3 sequence is CASSSGDRGKDSPLHF. The CDR3 DNA follows: TGTGCCAGTAGTTCGGGGGACAGGGGAAAGGATTCACCCCTCCACTTT.